This T cell receptor beta chain was documented in a study of blood T cell repertoires in COVID-19 (TCRdb year 2020). Some background on the complete study: Collaborator samples came from the United States, Italy and Spain and covered acute and convalescent phases of COVID-19. The material from the prospective study consisted of cDNA or gDNA derived from T cells, B-cell-depleted T cells, or PBMCs. The dataset comprised deeply sampled blood TCRbeta repertoires from subjects exposed to, actively infected with, or recovered from COVID-19. The repertoires were released in a freely available public database intended as a resource for research on the immune response to SARS-CoV-2. Samples came from the ongoing ImmuneRACE study (first 160 participants) plus 1,254 subjects from 6 global collaborators. Nearly every sample came with metadata listing a de-identified subject ID, COVID-19 status, age in years and sex. Where HLA class I and class II types were available, the types were taken from metadata supplied by the sample provider, not from assay-based typing. The study at large found these results: Clinical and demographic metadata were provided uncurated, with the amount varying by source and participant.

As concerns this clone: Its target antigen remains unknown. No base-level quality is on record; no much larger clone is a single base apart.

The immunoSEQ Assay, a bias-controlled multiplex PCR, was used to amplify TCRbeta CDR3 regions from genomic DNA. As for how the authors treated the data: Within the assay, amplification of reference gene primers was used to estimate how many nucleated cells each sample contained. Sequence reads were collapsed and filtered to measure the absolute abundance of every unique TCRbeta CDR3 rearrangement. For each sample, productive Simpson clonality was calculated as the square root of Simpson's diversity index across productive rearrangements. TCRdb carries this immuneACCESS record with in-frame sequences only. Its versions omit some clonotypes, under half of them owing to an unresolved V gene in the studies checked, with the rest unexplained. The DNA was the basis for D and trimming; V, J and clone size are from that table. In this sample the table shows fewer than 150,000 clones, around nine tenths of which occur a single time. The ten most abundant clones make up approximately 4% of the sample.

Each collaborating institution followed its own protocols to collect whole blood in K2EDTA tubes. For TCRbeta analysis, collaborators shipped samples as frozen whole blood, isolated PBMCs, or DNA extracted from either of those sample types. The sequence was obtained from a woman aged 40 to 50 with acute or convalescent COVID-19. Sequencing was carried out using peripheral blood.

The CDR3 loop reads CASSPGQGAPSYGYTF. The DNA is as follows: TGTGCCAGCAGTCCTGGACAGGGGGCCCCTTCGTATGGCTACACCTTC. The V and J genes are TRBV28 and TRBJ1-2; 11 bases in the middle match TRBD1. The CDR3 sequence holds 16 residues, the cysteine and phenylalanine included. Just CDR3 DNA is preserved here, 48 bases in frame from base 1. Germline trimming amounts to 5 bases on V and 5 bases on J, with 10 as the count of junction bases outside the gene matches. CDR1 MDHEN and CDR2 SYDVKM were looked up in the germline V gene.